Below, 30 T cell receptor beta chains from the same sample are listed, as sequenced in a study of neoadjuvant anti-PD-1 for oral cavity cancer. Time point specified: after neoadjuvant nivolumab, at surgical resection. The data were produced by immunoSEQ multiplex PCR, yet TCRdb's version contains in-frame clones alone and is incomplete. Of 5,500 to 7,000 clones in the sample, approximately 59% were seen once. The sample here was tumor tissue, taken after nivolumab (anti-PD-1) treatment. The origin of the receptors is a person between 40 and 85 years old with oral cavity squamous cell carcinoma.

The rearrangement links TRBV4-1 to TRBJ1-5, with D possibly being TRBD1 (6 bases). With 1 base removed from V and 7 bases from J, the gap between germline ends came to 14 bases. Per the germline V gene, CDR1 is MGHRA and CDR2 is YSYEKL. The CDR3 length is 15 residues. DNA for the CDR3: TGCGCCAGCAGCCAAGTTCTGGGGGCCAGGCAGCCCCAGCATTTT. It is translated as CASSQVLGARQPQHF.

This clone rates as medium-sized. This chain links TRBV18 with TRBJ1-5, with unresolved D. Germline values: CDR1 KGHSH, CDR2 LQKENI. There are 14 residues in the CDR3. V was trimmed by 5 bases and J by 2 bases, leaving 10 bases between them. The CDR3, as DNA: TGTGCCAGCTCAATCGAGGGTGGCAATCAGCCCCAGCATTTT. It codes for CASSIEGGNQPQHF. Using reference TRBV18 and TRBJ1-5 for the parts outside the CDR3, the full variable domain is NAGVMQNPRHLVRRRGQEARLRCSPMKGHSHVYWYRQLPEEGLKFMVYLQKENIIDESGMPKERFSAEFPKEGPSILRIQQVVRGDSAAYFCASSIEGGNQPQHFGDGTRLSIL.

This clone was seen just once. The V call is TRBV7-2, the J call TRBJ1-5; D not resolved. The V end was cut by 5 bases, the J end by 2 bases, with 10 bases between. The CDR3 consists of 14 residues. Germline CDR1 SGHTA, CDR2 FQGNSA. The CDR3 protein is CASSPGGGNQPQHF. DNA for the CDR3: TGTGCCAGCAGCCCGGGAGGCGGCAATCAGCCCCAGCATTTT.

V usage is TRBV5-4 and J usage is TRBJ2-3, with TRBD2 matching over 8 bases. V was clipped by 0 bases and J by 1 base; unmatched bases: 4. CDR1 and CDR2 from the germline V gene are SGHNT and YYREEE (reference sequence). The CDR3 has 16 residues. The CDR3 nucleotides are TGTGCCAGCAGCTTGGAAGCGGGGGTCGGCACAGATACGCAGTATTTT. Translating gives CASSLEAGVGTDTQYF.

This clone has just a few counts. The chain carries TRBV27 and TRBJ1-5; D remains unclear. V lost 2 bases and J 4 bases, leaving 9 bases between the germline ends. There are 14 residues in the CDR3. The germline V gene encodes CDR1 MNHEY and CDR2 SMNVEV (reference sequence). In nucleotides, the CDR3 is TGTGCCAGCAGTTTAGGTACGGGGAATCAGCCCCAGCATTTT. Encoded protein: CASSLGTGNQPQHF.

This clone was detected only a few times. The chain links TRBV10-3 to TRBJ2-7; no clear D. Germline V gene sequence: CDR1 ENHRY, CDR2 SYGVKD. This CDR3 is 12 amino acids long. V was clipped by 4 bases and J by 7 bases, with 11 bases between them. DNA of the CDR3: TGTGCCATCAGTGGTTCGTTAGGGGAGCAGTACTTC. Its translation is CAISGSLGEQYF.

The CDR3, as DNA: TGCAGCGTCGACGGACTAGCGATAGAGACCCAGTACTTC. Translated, it gives CSVDGLAIETQYF. The chain employs TRBV29-1 and TRBJ2-5; 9 positions match TRBD2. The CDR3 totals 13 residues. Germline assignment: CDR1 SQVTM and CDR2 ANQGSEA. The V and J ends lost 6 bases and 4 bases, in that order; junction bases with no gene match: 6.

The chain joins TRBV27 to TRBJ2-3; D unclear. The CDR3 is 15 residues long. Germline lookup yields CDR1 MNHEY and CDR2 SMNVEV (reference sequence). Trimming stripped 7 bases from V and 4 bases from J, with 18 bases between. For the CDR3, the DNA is TGTGCCAGCACGGCAAGCAGAAGGTGGTCAGATACGCAGTATTTT. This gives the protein CASTASRRWSDTQYF.

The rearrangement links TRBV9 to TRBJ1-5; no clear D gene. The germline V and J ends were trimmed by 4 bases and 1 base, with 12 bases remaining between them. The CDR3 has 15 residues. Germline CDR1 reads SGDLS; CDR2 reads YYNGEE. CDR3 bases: TGTGCCAGCAGCACAGACTTGGGAAGCAATCAGCCCCAGCATTTT. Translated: CASSTDLGSNQPQHF.

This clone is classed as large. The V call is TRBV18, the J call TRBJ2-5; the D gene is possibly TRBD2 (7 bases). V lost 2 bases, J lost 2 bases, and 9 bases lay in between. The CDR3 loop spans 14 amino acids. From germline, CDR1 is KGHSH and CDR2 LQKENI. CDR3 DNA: TGTGCCAGCTCACCAGAGGGGGGGCAAGAGACCCAGTACTTC. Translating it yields CASSPEGGQETQYF.

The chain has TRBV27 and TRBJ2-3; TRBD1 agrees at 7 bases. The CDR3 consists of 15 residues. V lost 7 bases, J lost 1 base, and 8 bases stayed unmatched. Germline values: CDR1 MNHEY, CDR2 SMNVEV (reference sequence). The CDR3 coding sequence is TGTGCCAGCAATGAGAGGACAGGTCGCACAGATACGCAGTATTTT. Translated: CASNERTGRTDTQYF.

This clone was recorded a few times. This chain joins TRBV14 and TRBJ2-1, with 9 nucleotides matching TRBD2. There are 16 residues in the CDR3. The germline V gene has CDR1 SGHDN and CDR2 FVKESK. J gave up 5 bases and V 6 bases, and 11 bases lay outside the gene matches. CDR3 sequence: CASSQRGTSSNNEQFF. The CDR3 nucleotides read TGTGCCAGCAGTCAAAGGGGGACTAGCAGTAACAATGAGCAGTTCTTC.

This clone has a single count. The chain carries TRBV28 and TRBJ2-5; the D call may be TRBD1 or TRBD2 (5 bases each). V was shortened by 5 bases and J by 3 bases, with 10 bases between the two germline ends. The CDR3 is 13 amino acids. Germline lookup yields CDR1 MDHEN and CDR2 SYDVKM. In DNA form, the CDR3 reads TGTGCCAGCAGTCCGGGACGCGAAGAGACCCAGTACTTC. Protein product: CASSPGREETQYF.

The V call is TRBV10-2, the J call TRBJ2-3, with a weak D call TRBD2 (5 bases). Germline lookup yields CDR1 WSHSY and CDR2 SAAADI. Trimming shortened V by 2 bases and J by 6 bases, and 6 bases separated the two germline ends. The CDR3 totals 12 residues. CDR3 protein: CASSERRDTQYF. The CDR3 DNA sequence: TGCGCCAGCAGTGAGAGGAGGGATACGCAGTATTTT.

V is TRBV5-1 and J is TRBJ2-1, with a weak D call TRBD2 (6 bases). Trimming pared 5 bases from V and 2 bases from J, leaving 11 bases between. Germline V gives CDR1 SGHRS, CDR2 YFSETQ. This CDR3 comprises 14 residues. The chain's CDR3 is CASREGETYNEQFF. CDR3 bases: TGCGCCAGCAGGGAGGGAGAGACCTACAATGAGCAGTTCTTC.

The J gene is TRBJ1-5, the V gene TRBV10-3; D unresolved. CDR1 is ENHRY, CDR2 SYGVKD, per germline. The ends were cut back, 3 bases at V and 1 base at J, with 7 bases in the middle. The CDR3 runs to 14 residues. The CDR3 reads CAISDAVSNQPQHF. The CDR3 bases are TGTGCCATCAGTGACGCGGTAAGCAATCAGCCCCAGCATTTT.

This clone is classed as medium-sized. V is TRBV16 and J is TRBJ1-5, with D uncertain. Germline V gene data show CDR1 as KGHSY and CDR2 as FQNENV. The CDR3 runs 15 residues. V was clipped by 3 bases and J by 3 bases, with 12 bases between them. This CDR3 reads CASSHRTGSNQPQHF. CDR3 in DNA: TGTGCCAGCAGCCACCGGACGGGGTCCAATCAGCCCCAGCATTTT.

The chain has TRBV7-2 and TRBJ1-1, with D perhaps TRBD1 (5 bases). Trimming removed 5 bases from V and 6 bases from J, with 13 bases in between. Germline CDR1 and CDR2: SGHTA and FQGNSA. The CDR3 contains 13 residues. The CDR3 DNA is TGTGCCAGCAGCCTCATTATGACAGCTGAAGCTTTCTTT. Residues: CASSLIMTAEAFF.

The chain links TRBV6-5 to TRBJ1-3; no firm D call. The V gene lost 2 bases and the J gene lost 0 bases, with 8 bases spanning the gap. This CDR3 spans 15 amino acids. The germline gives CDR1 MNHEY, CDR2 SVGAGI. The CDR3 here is CASSYDGLSGNTIYF. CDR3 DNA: TGTGCCAGCAGTTACGACGGCCTCTCTGGAAACACCATATATTTT.

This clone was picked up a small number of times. The chain's CDR3 is CASSLRSSGGNEQFF. The DNA for the CDR3 is TGTGCCAGCAGCTTGCGGTCTAGCGGGGGCAATGAGCAGTTCTTC. This chain uses TRBV5-4 with TRBJ2-1; 10 bases match TRBD2. The CDR3 length is 15 residues. J lost 6 bases, V lost 1 base, and 4 bases had no gene match. CDR1 and CDR2 (germline): SGHNT, YYREEE (reference sequence).

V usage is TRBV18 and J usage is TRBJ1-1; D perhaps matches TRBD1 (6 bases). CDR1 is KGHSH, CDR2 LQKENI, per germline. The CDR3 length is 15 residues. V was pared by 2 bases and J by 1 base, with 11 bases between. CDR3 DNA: TGTGCCAGCTCACCATTGGGGGCCGAGAACACTGAAGCTTTCTTT. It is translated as CASSPLGAENTEAFF.

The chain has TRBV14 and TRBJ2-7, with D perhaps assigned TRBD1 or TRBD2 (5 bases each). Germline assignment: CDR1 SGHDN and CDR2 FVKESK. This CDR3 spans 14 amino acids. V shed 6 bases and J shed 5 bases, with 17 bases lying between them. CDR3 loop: CASSRDLTRHEQYF. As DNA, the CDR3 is TGTGCCAGCAGTAGGGACCTAACGAGACACGAGCAGTACTTC.

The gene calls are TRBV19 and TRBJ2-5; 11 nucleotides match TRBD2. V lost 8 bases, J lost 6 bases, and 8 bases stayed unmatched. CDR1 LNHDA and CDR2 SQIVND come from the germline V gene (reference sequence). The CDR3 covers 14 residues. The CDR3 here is CASSTSGDGKTQYF. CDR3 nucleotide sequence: TGTGCCAGTTCGACTAGCGGGGATGGCAAGACCCAGTACTTC.

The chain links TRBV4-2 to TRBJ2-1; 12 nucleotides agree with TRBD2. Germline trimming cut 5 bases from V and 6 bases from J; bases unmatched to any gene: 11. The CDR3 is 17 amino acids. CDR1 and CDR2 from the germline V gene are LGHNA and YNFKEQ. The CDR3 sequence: CASSRQTTSGGGNEQFF. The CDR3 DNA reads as TGTGCCAGCAGCAGACAGACGACTAGCGGGGGTGGCAATGAGCAGTTCTTC.

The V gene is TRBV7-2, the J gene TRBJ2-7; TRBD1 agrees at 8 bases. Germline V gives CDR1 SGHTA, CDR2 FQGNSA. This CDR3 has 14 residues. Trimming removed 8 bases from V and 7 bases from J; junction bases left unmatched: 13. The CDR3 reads CASQRVRGLREQYF. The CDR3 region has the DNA TGTGCCAGCCAGAGGGTCAGGGGGCTCCGGGAGCAGTACTTC. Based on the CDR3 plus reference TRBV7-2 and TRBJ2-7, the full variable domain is GAGVSQSPSNKVTEKGKDVELRCDPISGHTALYWYRQSLGQGLEFLIYFQGNSAPDKSGLPSDRFSAERTGGSVSTLTIQRTQQEDSAVYLCASQRVRGLREQYFGPGTRLTVT.

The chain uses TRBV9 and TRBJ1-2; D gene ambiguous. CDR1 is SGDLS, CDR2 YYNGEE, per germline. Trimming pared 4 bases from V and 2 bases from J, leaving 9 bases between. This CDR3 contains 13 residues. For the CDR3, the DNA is TGTGCCAGCAGCCTAACAGAGAACTATGGCTACACCTTC. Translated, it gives CASSLTENYGYTF.

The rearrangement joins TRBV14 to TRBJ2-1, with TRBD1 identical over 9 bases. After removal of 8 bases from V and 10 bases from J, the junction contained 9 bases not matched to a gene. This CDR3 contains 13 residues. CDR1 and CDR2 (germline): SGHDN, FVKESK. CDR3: CASGWTGVGEQFF. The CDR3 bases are TGTGCCAGCGGGTGGACAGGGGTCGGCGAGCAGTTCTTC.

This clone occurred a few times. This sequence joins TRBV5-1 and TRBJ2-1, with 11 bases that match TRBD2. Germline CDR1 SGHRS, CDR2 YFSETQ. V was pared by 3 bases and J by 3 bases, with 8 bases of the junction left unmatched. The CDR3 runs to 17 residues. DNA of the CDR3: TGCGCCAGCAGCTCACGCCCGGGACTAGCGGACTACAATGAGCAGTTCTTC. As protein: CASSSRPGLADYNEQFF.

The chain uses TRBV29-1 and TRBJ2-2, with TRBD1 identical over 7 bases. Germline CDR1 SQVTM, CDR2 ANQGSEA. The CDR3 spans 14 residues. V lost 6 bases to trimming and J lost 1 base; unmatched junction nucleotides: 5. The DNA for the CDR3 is TGCAGCGTGAACAGGGGCGTGAACACCGGGGAGCTGTTTTTT. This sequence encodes CSVNRGVNTGELFF.

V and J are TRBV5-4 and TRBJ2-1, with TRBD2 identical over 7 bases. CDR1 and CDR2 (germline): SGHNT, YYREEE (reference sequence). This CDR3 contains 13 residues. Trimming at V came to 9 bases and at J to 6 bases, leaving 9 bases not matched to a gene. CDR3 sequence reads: CATSPGGSNEQFF. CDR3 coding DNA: TGTGCCACCTCGCCCGGCGGGAGCAATGAGCAGTTCTTC.